These 18 T cell receptor beta chains share one sample of origin, sequenced in a study of T cell repertoires in cytomegalovirus infection. Their recognized antigens are unknown. Each CDR3 protein is one row after TCRdb ran MiXCR on the reads. The sample holds around 540,000 distinct CDR3 sequences; roughly a third are singletons and the top ten take roughly 16%. The specimen was cultured PBMCs, collected from culture after CMV antigen stimulation. The receptors derive from a human donor in good health (CMV status not recorded). Some clones in this sample may be carry-over from other donors' samples.

The rearrangement uses TRBV7-8 and TRBJ2-7; possible D gene TRBD1, 6 bases. Per the germline V gene, CDR1 is SGHVS and CDR2 is FQNEAQ. CDR3 length equals 14 residues. With 5 bases removed from V and 5 bases from J, the gap between germline ends came to 16 bases. CDR3 nucleotide sequence: TGTGCCAGCAGCGCCCGAGACAGGCCTGACGAGCAGTACGTC. Amino acids: CASSARDRPDEQYV.

This clonotype was seen a few times. V is TRBV11-3 and J is TRBJ2-1, with D unclear. V lost 0 bases and J 7 bases, leaving 10 bases between the germline ends. The V gene's germline CDR1 is SGHNT and CDR2 YENEEA. The CDR3 has 14 residues. The CDR3 DNA is TGTGCCAGCAGCTTAGATGCTGTCCAGAATGAGCAGTTCTTC. Translating it yields CASSLDAVQNEQFF.

This clonotype was seen only a few times. The chain has TRBV3-1 and TRBJ2-5; 7 bases are a match to TRBD1. Germline V gene data show CDR1 as LGHDT and CDR2 as YNNKEL (reference sequence). J lost 7 bases, V lost 0 bases, and 17 bases had no gene match. This CDR3 has 18 amino acids. For the CDR3, the DNA is TGTGCCAGCAGCCAAGATCCCCGACAGGGACGGGCGGCTATGACCCAGTACTTC. The encoded protein is CASSQDPRQGRAAMTQYF.

The chain carries TRBV20-1 and TRBJ1-5; 8 bases line up with TRBD1. V was clipped by 3 bases and J by 6 bases; unmatched bases: 10. Per germline, CDR1 DFQATT and CDR2 SNEGSKA (reference sequence). This CDR3 comprises 15 residues. Here the CDR3 reads CSASSSRGPSQPQHF. The CDR3 DNA reads as TGCAGTGCTAGTAGCTCCAGGGGGCCGAGTCAGCCCCAGCATTTT.

This clonotype was recorded many times. V usage is TRBV7-6 and J usage is TRBJ2-3; weak D call: TRBD1 (5 bases). The V and J ends lost 1 base and 1 base respectively, with 9 bases between them. This CDR3 comprises 15 residues. Germline V CDR1 and CDR2: SGHVS, FNYEAQ. CDR3 loop: CASSLGQQRTDTQYF. For the CDR3, the DNA is TGTGCCAGCAGCTTAGGACAGCAACGCACAGATACGCAGTATTTT.

The V and J genes are TRBV20-1 and TRBJ2-1; D not resolved. This CDR3 spans 15 amino acids. Looked up from germline, CDR1 is DFQATT and CDR2 is SNEGSKA (reference sequence). The germline V and J ends were trimmed by 2 bases and 0 bases, with 11 bases remaining between them. The CDR3 DNA reads TGCAGTGCTAGAAACCCTACCGACTCCTACAATGAGCAGTTCTTC. Encoded protein: CSARNPTDSYNEQFF.

This clonotype was seen many times. This chain connects TRBV7-8 to TRBJ2-1; D gene ambiguous. Germline values: CDR1 SGHVS, CDR2 FQNEAQ. There are 16 residues in the CDR3. With 1 base removed from V and 0 bases from J, the gap between germline ends came to 10 bases. This CDR3 reads CASSLVASSSYNEQFF. The CDR3 DNA reads as TGTGCCAGCAGCTTAGTAGCATCGAGCTCCTACAATGAGCAGTTCTTC.

This clonotype appeared many times. V gene TRBV7-8 combines with J gene TRBJ2-5; D is perhaps TRBD2 (5 bases). The CDR3 has 14 amino acids. The germline V and J ends were trimmed by 7 bases and 7 bases, with 19 bases remaining between them. Germline V gene sequence: CDR1 SGHVS, CDR2 FQNEAQ. In DNA form, the CDR3 reads TGTGCCAGCACCTCGACGGCGGGCGCGGGGACCCAGTACTTC. Amino acid sequence: CASTSTAGAGTQYF. The whole variable domain, filled in from reference TRBV7-8 and TRBJ2-5, reads GAGVSQSPRYKVAKRGQDVALRCDPISGHVSLFWYQQALGQGPEFLTYFQNEAQLDKSGLPSDRFFAERPEGSVSTLKIQRTQQEDSAVYLCASTSTAGAGTQYFGPGTRLLVL.

In its sample, this clonotype was seen a few times. The chain links TRBV6-1 to TRBJ2-5; TRBD2 agrees at 13 bases. Germline V gene data show CDR1 as MNHNS and CDR2 as SASEGT. V dropped 7 bases and J dropped 5; count of bases not matched to a gene: 1. The CDR3 extends over 13 amino acids. The CDR3 reads CASTLAGGETQYF. The CDR3 nucleotides are TGTGCCAGCACACTAGCGGGAGGGGAGACCCAGTACTTC.

This clonotype turned up a few times. V usage is TRBV7-2 and J usage is TRBJ2-3; 7 bases are a match to TRBD2. This CDR3 has 16 amino acids. Germline V gives CDR1 SGHTA, CDR2 FQGNSA. The V and J ends lost 4 bases and 2 bases, in that order; junction bases with no gene match: 9. The CDR3 region has the DNA TGTGCCAGCAGCTCCGAGGGGAGCGGGACCACAGATACGCAGTATTTT. Translating gives CASSSEGSGTTDTQYF.

This clonotype has just a few counts. This may stem from a read error, because a much larger clone lies one nucleotide away. J is TRBJ1-1 and V is TRBV7-2, with 7 bases matching TRBD1. Trimming removed 5 bases from V and 1 base from J; junction bases left unmatched: 1. The CDR3 runs to 13 residues. Germline lookup yields CDR1 SGHTA and CDR2 FQGNSA. The CDR3 DNA sequence: TGTGCCAGCAGCGGGGACAGGAACACTGAAGCTTTCTTT. Protein: CASSGDRNTEAFF.

The genes are TRBV7-2 and TRBJ2-1; TRBD2 is a possible D gene (6 bases). The CDR3 sequence is 18 residues long. The V end lost 3 bases, the J end lost 5 bases, and 23 bases lay between the germline ends. Germline CDR1 reads SGHTA; CDR2 reads FQGNSA. CDR3 DNA: TGTGCCAGCAGCTTGGGATTAGTAGCGGACCCGGCACACAATGAGCAGTTCTTC. Translating it yields CASSLGLVADPAHNEQFF. The full variable domain, with the rest looked up from reference TRBV7-2 and TRBJ2-1, is GAGVSQSPSNKVTEKGKDVELRCDPISGHTALYWYRQSLGQGLEFLIYFQGNSAPDKSGLPSDRFSAERTGGSVSTLTIQRTQQEDSAVYLCASSLGLVADPAHNEQFFGPGTRLTVL.

This clonotype came up many times. V and J are TRBV7-2 and TRBJ1-4; perhaps TRBD1 as D (5 bases). CDR3 size: 16 residues. Looked up from germline, CDR1 is SGHTA and CDR2 is FQGNSA. With 5 bases removed from V and 7 bases from J, the gap between germline ends came to 20 bases. The CDR3 DNA reads as TGTGCCAGCAGCGCTCCCCCTGGGGGGAGAGGTGAAAAACTGTTTTTT. Amino acids: CASSAPPGGRGEKLFF.

This clonotype was seen a few times. The rearrangement joins TRBV7-2 to TRBJ2-3; D is perhaps TRBD1 or TRBD2 (5 bases each). Trimming cost V 1 base and J 4 bases, with 9 bases left between them. In germline, CDR1 is SGHTA, CDR2 FQGNSA. The CDR3 contains 14 residues. CDR3 bases: TGTGCCAGCAGCTTAGATGGGGGATCAGATACGCAGTATTTT. Amino acid sequence: CASSLDGGSDTQYF.

This clonotype has at least ten counts. The genes are TRBV7-9 and TRBJ1-3; no firm D call. The CDR3 loop spans 14 amino acids. CDR1 and CDR2 from the germline V gene are SEHNR and FQNEAQ (reference sequence). Trimming shortened V by 5 bases and J by 8 bases, and 16 bases separated the two germline ends. CDR3 nucleotides: TGTGCCAGCAGCATTGACTTCCTAGAAGACACCATATATTTT. Protein sequence: CASSIDFLEDTIYF.

The V gene is TRBV28, the J gene TRBJ2-7; 7 bases match TRBD1. V gave up 7 bases and J gave up 6 bases; unmatched junction bases: 6. Germline V lookup: CDR1 MDHEN, CDR2 SYDVKM. The CDR3 runs 12 residues. CDR3 nucleotide sequence: TGTGCCAGCACAATAGCAGGGGGCGAGCAGTACTTC. Translated, it gives CASTIAGGEQYF.

The chain has TRBV6-2 or TRBV6-3 and TRBJ2-7; tentative D call: TRBD2 (5 bases). The CDR3 sequence is 11 residues long. Trimming took off 7 bases at V and 4 bases at J, with 8 bases between the two ends. Germline lookup yields CDR1 MNHEY and CDR2 SVGEGT. CDR3 nucleotides: TGTGCCAGCAACCGAGGGTACGAGCAGTACTTC. Translation gives CASNRGYEQYF.

This clonotype was detected only a few times. The chain is built from TRBV5-4 and TRBJ2-3; the match to TRBD1 covers 8 bases. Unmatched junction bases numbered 5, after V lost 3 bases and J lost 2 bases. The CDR3 is made up of 15 amino acids. Germline V gene data show CDR1 as SGHNT and CDR2 as YYREEE (reference sequence). The CDR3 reads CASSYRDRYTDTQYF. In nucleotides, the CDR3 is TGTGCCAGCAGCTACCGGGACAGGTACACAGATACGCAGTATTTT.